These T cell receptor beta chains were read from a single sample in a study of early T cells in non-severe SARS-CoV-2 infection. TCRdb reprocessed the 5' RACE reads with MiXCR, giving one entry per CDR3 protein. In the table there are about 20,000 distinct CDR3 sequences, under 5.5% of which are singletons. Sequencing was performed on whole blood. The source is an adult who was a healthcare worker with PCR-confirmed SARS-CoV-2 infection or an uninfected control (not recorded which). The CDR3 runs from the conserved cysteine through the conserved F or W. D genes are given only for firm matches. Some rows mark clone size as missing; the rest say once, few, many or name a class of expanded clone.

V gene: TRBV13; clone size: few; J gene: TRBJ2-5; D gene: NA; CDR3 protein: CASIQSREETQYF; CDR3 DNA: TGTGCCAGCATCCAAAGTAGGGAGGAGACCCAGTACTTC
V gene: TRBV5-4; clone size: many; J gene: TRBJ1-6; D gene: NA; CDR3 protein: CASSLGGSGYNSPLHF; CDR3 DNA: TGTGCCAGCAGCTTGGGAGGGTCTGGCTATAATTCACCCCTCCATTTT
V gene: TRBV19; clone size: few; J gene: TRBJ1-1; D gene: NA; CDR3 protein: CASSMWGRAEAFF; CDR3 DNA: TGTGCCAGTAGTATGTGGGGACGAGCTGAAGCTTTCTTT
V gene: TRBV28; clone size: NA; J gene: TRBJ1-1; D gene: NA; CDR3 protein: CASSYDGVSTEAFF; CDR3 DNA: TGTGCCAGCAGCTACGACGGGGTATCCACTGAAGCTTTCTTT
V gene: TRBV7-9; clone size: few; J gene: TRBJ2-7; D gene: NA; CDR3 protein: CASSFREGNEQYF; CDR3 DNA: TGTGCCAGCAGCTTTCGAGAGGGGAACGAGCAGTACTTC
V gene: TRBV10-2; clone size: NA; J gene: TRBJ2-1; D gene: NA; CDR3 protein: CASSERDFWEQFF; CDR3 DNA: TGCGCCAGCAGTGAGCGAGACTTTTGGGAGCAGTTCTTC
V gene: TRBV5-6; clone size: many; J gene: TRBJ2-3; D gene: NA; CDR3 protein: CASRGSTDTQYF; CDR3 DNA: TGTGCCAGCAGGGGGAGCACAGATACGCAGTATTTT
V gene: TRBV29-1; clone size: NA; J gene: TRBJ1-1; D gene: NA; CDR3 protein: CSVERNLGTEAFF; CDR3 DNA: TGCAGCGTTGAGAGGAACCTGGGAACTGAAGCTTTCTTT
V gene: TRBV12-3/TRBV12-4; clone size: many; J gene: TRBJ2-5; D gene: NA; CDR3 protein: CASTTQSSETQYF; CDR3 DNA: TGTGCCAGCACTACCCAGAGTTCGGAGACCCAGTACTTC
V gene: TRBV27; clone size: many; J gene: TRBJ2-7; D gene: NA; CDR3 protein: CASSLLATWRHEQYF; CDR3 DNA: TGTGCCAGCAGTTTATTGGCCACCTGGCGCCACGAGCAGTACTTC
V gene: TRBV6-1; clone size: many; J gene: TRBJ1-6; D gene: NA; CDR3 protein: CASSGRGAILIYNSPLHF; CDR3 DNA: TGTGCCAGCAGTGGAAGGGGAGCCATCTTAATTTATAATTCACCCCTCCACTTT
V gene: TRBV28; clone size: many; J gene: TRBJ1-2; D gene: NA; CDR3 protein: CASRSDSPGYTF; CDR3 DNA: TGTGCCAGCAGATCGGACAGCCCTGGCTACACCTTC
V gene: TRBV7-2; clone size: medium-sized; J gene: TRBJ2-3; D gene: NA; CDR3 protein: CASSLRRAGGDTQYF; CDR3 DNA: TGTGCCAGCAGCTTAAGGCGCGCCGGAGGCGATACGCAGTATTTT
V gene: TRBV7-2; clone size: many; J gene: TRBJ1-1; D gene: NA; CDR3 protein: CASSSSGTSAFF; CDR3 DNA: TGTGCCAGCAGCTCGAGCGGGACGTCGGCTTTCTTT
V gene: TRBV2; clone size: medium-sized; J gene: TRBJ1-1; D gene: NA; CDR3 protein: CASSRGRNTEAFF; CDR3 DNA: TGTGCCAGCAGCAGGGGAAGGAACACTGAAGCTTTCTTT
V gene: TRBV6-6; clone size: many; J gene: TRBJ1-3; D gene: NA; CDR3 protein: CASRNRDLSENTIYF; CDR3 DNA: TGTGCCAGCAGGAACAGGGATCTCTCTGAAAACACCATATATTTT
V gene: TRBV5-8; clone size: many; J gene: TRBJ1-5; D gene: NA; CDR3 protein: CASSPEGTLGNQPQHF; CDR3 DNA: TGTGCCAGCAGTCCTGAGGGGACATTAGGCAATCAGCCCCAGCATTTT
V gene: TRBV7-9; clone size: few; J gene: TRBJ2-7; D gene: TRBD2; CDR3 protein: CASSPPGRGIYEQYF; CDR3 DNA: TGTGCCAGCAGCCCTCCGGGGAGGGGAATCTACGAGCAGTACTTC
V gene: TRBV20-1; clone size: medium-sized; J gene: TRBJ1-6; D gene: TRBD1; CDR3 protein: CSAGSGTGQSPLHF; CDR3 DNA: TGCAGTGCGGGCTCCGGGACAGGGCAATCACCCCTCCACTTT
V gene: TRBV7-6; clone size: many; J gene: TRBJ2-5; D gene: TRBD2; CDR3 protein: CASSLGLAGRAETQYF; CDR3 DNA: TGTGCCAGCAGCTTAGGACTCGCGGGGAGGGCAGAGACCCAGTACTTC
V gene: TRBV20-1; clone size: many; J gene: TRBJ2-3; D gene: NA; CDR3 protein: CSAMAGVGTDTQYF; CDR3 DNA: TGCAGTGCTATGGCAGGGGTGGGCACAGATACGCAGTATTTT
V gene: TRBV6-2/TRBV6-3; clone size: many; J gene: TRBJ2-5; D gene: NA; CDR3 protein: CASSPLETQYF; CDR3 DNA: TGTGCCAGCAGTCCCCTGGAGACCCAGTACTTC
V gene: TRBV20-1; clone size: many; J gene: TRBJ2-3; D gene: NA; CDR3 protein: CSASGHTDTQYF; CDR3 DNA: TGCAGTGCTAGTGGGCACACAGATACGCAGTATTTT
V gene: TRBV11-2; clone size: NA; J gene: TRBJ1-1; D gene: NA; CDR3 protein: CASSLRGGIEAFF; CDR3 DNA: TGTGCCAGCAGCTTGAGGGGTGGTATTGAAGCTTTCTTT
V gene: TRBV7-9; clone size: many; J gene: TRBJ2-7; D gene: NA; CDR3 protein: CASSSPGEQYF; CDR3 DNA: TGTGCCAGCAGCTCCCCAGGAGAGCAGTACTTC
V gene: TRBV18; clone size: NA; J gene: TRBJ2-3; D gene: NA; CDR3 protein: CASSPNVATDTQYF; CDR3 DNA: TGTGCCAGCTCACCTAACGTAGCCACAGATACGCAGTATTTT
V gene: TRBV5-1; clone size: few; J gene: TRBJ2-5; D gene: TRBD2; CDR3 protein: CASSSGNNVTQYF; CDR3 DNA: TGCGCCAGCAGTAGCGGGAATAATGTGACCCAGTACTTC